This entry concerns a single T cell receptor (beta chain). Germline V gene data show CDR1 as SGHTA and CDR2 as FQGNSA. Trimming cost V 3 bases and J 4 bases; bases outside gene matches: 2. This CDR3 contains 14 residues. The sample originates from a study of blood T cell repertoires in COVID-19. Overall study: The United States, Italy and Spain provided the acute and convalescent COVID-19 samples. Sources were T cells, B-cell-depleted T cells, or PBMCs; the material itself was cDNA or gDNA.

Authors' processing steps: It was from reference gene primer amplification that nucleated cell counts were estimated. Method: immunoSEQ multiplex PCR; TCRdb's copy keeps in-frame clones and lacks some. That table furnishes V, J and clone size, whereas the DNA furnished D and trimming. The sample includes around 250,000 clones, approximately 84% of them seen just once. The sequence derives from a human donor in a cohort sampled during active COVID-19. The rearrangement uses TRBV7-2 and TRBJ1-1; 10 nucleotides agree with TRBD1. Sequencing input: peripheral blood. The CDR3 spells CASSLRTGGTEAFF. CDR3 nucleotides: TGTGCCAGCAGCTTGAGGACAGGGGGCACTGAAGCTTTCTTT.